The clone carrying this TCR beta chain was counted only a few times. From the RT-PCR reads, TCRdb called clonotypes with MiXCR, one entry per CDR3 protein. In the table there are some 300,000 distinct CDR3 sequences, 20% to 25% of which are singletons. The entry originates in a study of response to subunit inactivated influenza vaccine. Germline V gives CDR1 SGHRS, CDR2 YFSETQ. V lost 0 bases and J lost 8, with 11 bases in between. This CDR3 contains 13 residues. The clonotype was recovered from a man in his fifties or sixties who received an inactivated influenza vaccine. The V and J genes are TRBV5-1 and TRBJ1-2; D unresolved. The specimen was PBMCs from blood, collected about 19 months after vaccination. CDR3 DNA sequence: TGCGCCAGCAGCTTGGCCCCTGCCTCGGGCTACACCTTC. Encoded protein: CASSLAPASGYTF.